These 9 T cell receptor beta chains were all obtained from the same sample, sequenced in a study of T cell changes during pregnancy in multiple sclerosis. Produced via immunoSEQ multiplex PCR; TCRdb's table is partial and in-frame only. This sample yields 98,000 or so clones, of which 90% to 95% are seen a single time; 0.99% belongs to the top ten. The starting material was peripheral blood, obtained after pregnancy. The source of these receptors is a female donor with multiple sclerosis, enrolled in a pregnancy study.

The V gene is TRBV5-4, the J gene TRBJ2-7, with D uncertain. V was shortened by 2 bases and J by 6 bases, with 12 bases between the two germline ends. This CDR3 spans 13 amino acids. Germline V gene lookup returns CDR1 SGHNT and CDR2 YYREEE (reference sequence). The CDR3 bases are TGTGCCAGCAGCTTTCACCCCCCGGGCGAGCAGTACTTC. Protein product: CASSFHPPGEQYF. Full variable domain (rest looked up from reference TRBV5-4 and TRBJ2-7): ETGVTQSPTHLIKTRGQQVTLRCSSQSGHNTVSWYQQALGQGPQFIFQYYREEENGRGNFPPRFSGLQFPNYSSELNVNALELDDSALYLCASSFHPPGEQYFGPGTRLTVT.

The rearrangement uses TRBV30 and TRBJ1-3; D is unclear. Germline V CDR1 and CDR2: GTSNPN, SVGIG (reference sequence). This CDR3 region has 12 residues. V was trimmed by 2 bases and J by 5 bases, leaving 7 bases between them. DNA for the CDR3: TGTGCCTGGAGTCAAGAGAGAAACACCATATATTTT. Translating gives CAWSQERNTIYF.

This chain links TRBV10-3 with TRBJ2-1, with unresolved D. CDR1 and CDR2 (germline): ENHRY, SYGVKD. The CDR3 totals 14 residues. V was clipped by 7 bases and J by 6 bases, with 16 bases between them. CDR3 in amino acids: CAITLGANSNEQFF. In nucleotides, the CDR3 is TGTGCCATCACTCTCGGAGCCAATTCCAATGAGCAGTTCTTC.

The rearrangement joins TRBV27 to TRBJ2-7; 9 bases are shared with TRBD2. From germline, CDR1 is MNHEY and CDR2 SMNVEV (reference sequence). This CDR3 has 16 residues. Losses at the gene ends were 4 bases for V and 2 bases for J; bases not matched to a gene: 9. CDR3 in DNA: TGTGCCAGCAGTTCGAGTAGGGCGGGAGGGCCCTACGAGCAGTACTTC. Protein sequence: CASSSSRAGGPYEQYF.

CDR3 DNA sequence: TGTGCCAGTGACTCGGGTACGCAGTATTTT. It translates to CASDSGTQYF. This chain uses TRBV9 with TRBJ2-3; D unclear. Looked up from germline, CDR1 is SGDLS and CDR2 is YYNGEE. V was cut by 8 bases and J by 8 bases, with 9 bases left in between. The CDR3 covers 10 residues.

Only one count was recorded for this clone. The rearrangement uses TRBV19 and TRBJ2-1; 7 nucleotides line up with TRBD2. This CDR3 contains 15 residues. The trim removed 5 bases at V and 4 bases at J, leaving 8 bases unmatched. CDR1 and CDR2 (germline): LNHDA, SQIVND (reference sequence). CDR3 loop: CASSPPGLYYNEQFF. CDR3 in DNA: TGTGCCAGTAGTCCCCCGGGACTATATTACAATGAGCAGTTCTTC.

CDR3: CASSPEAGGGVTSTDTQYF. The CDR3 nucleotides read TGCGCCAGCAGCCCTGAAGCGGGAGGAGGGGTAACTAGCACAGATACGCAGTATTTT. The chain carries TRBV5-1 and TRBJ2-3, with 9 positions matching TRBD2. The CDR3 is 19 amino acids. Germline V CDR1 and CDR2: SGHRS, YFSETQ. Trimming removed 4 bases from V and 0 bases from J; junction bases left unmatched: 15.

The rearrangement joins TRBV6-6 to TRBJ1-5; 8 bases are shared with TRBD1. Unmatched junction bases numbered 6, after V lost 6 bases and J lost 5 bases. Germline CDR1 reads MNHNY; CDR2 reads SVGAGI (reference sequence). The CDR3 extends over 14 amino acids. The CDR3 here is CASRWGQADQPQHF. The CDR3 nucleotides read TGTGCCAGCAGGTGGGGACAGGCCGATCAGCCCCAGCATTTT.

The chain couples TRBV7-8 to TRBJ2-7, with 10 bases fitting TRBD2. This CDR3 is 14 amino acids long. Per germline, CDR1 SGHVS and CDR2 FQNEAQ. The V segment lost 5 bases and the J segment 1 base; nucleotides outside the gene matches: 2. CDR3 nucleotides: TGTGCCAGCAGCCTACTAGCGGGGTCCTACGAGCAGTACTTC. This codes for CASSLLAGSYEQYF.